This T cell receptor (beta chain) appears in the sequencing data of a study of identical twins. This clonotype was picked up a small number of times. TCRdb recomputed calls from the 5' RACE reads with MiXCR, one row per CDR3 protein. The repertoire holds roughly 540,000 distinct CDR3 sequences, with 22% as singletons. The sample also formed part of further work on T cells expressing NK-cell markers.

The sequencing sample was made of CD4+ T cells sorted from blood. This clonotype was sampled from a woman aged 18-29 years in good health.

As DNA, the CDR3 is TGTGCCAGCAGCGAGGGACCGCTCCGAAGGCCCCAGCATTTT. Amino acids: CASSEGPLRRPQHF. The V gene is TRBV12-3 or TRBV12-4, the J gene TRBJ1-5, with D perhaps TRBD1 (5 bases). This CDR3 has 14 amino acids. V shed 6 bases and J shed 9 bases, with 18 bases lying between them.